Each of the 4 T cell receptor beta chains below was sequenced from the same sample in a study of T cell responses to AZD1222 COVID-19 vaccine. This table comes from immunoSEQ multiplex PCR, and its TCRdb copy is limited to in-frame clones, with some not included. The table includes about 190,000 clones, approximately 94% detected once. Sequenced material: peripheral blood, taken on day 0 of AZD1222 vaccination. The receptors derive from an adult in good health.

The chain recombines TRBV5-6 with TRBJ1-2; D gene ambiguous. V dropped 4 bases and J dropped 1 base, with 23 bases sitting between them. The CDR3 has 18 residues. Per the germline V gene, CDR1 is SGHDT and CDR2 is YYEEEE. The CDR3 is CASSLELRRNRYNYGYTF. CDR3 in DNA: TGTGCCAGCAGCCTCGAACTCAGGAGAAACCGGTATAACTATGGCTACACCTTC.

The CDR3 region has the DNA TGTGCCAGCAGCCTTACGATCTCTAGCGCCAATGAGCAGTTCTTC. Translation: CASSLTISSANEQFF. The chain combines TRBV3-1 (or the pseudogene TRBV3-2) with TRBJ2-1; possibly TRBD2 for D (6 bases). V was clipped by 4 bases and J by 6 bases, with 16 bases between them. The length of the CDR3 is 15 residues. Germline V gene sequence: CDR1 LGHDT, CDR2 YNNKEL (reference sequence).

The rearrangement uses TRBV5-1 and TRBJ2-1; TRBD2 matches at 16 bases. Losses at the gene ends were 6 bases for V and 4 bases for J; bases not matched to a gene: 4. The CDR3 runs to 16 residues. The germline CDR1 and CDR2 sequences are SGHRS and YFSETQ. The CDR3 DNA is TGCGCCAGCACCATGGGACTAGCGGGAGGGTACAATGAGCAGTTCTTC. Translated: CASTMGLAGGYNEQFF.

The chain links TRBV30 to TRBJ1-4; no clear D gene. CDR1 GTSNPN and CDR2 SVGIG come from the germline V gene (reference sequence). V was pared by 3 bases and J by 7 bases, with 12 bases between. The CDR3 runs 13 residues. The CDR3 loop is CAWRGTVREKLFF. The CDR3, as DNA: TGTGCCTGGAGGGGAACGGTCCGTGAAAAACTGTTTTTT.